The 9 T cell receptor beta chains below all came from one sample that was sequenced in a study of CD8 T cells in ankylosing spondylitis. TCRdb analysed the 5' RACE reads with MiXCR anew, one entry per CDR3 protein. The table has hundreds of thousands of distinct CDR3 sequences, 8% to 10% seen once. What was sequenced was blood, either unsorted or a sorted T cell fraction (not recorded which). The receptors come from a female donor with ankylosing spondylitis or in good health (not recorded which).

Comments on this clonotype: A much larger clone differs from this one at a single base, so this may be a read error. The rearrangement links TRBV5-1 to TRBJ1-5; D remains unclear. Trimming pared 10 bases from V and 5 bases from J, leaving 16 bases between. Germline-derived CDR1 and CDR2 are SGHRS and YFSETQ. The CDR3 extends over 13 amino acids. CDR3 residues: CAAPSSADQPQHF. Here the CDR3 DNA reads TGCGCCGCCCCGAGCAGCGCGGATCAGCCCCAGCATTTT.

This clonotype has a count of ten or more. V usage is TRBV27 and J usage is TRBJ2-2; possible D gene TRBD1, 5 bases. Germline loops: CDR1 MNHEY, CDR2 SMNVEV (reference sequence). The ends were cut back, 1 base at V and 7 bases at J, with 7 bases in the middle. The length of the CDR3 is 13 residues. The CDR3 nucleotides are TGTGCCAGCAGTTTATACCAGGGCGGGGAGCTGTTTTTT. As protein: CASSLYQGGELFF.

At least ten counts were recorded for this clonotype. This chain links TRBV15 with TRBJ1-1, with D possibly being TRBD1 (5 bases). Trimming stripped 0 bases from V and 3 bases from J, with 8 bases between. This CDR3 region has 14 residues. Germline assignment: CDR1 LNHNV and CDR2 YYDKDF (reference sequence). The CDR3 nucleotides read TGTGCCACCAGCAGAGACCAGGGCTACACTGAAGCTTTCTTT. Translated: CATSRDQGYTEAFF.

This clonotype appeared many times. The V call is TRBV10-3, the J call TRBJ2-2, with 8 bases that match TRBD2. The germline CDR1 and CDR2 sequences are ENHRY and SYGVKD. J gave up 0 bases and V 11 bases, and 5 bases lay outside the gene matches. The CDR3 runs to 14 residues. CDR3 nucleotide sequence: TGTGCCGCCACTAGCGGTGCGAACACCGGGGAGCTGTTTTTT. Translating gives CAATSGANTGELFF.

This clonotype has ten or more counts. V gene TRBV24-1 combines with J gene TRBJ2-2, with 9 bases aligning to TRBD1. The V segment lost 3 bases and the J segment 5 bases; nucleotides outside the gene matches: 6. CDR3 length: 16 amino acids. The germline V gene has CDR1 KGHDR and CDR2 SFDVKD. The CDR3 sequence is CATSDPGQGRTGELFF. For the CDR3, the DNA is TGTGCCACCAGTGATCCGGGACAGGGACGGACCGGGGAGCTGTTTTTT.

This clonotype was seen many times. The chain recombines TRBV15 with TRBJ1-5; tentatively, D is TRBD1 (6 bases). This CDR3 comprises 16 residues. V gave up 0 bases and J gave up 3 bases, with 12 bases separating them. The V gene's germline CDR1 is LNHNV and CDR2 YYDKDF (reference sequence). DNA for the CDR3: TGTGCCACCAGCAGAGATCGGGGGACAAACAATCAGCCCCAGCATTTT. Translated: CATSRDRGTNNQPQHF.

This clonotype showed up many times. Here the CDR3 reads CSAKRQDGHEQYF. The CDR3 DNA sequence: TGCAGTGCTAAACGACAGGACGGGCACGAGCAGTACTTC. The rearrangement joins TRBV20-1 to TRBJ2-7; the D gene is possibly TRBD1 (6 bases). CDR1 and CDR2 (germline): DFQATT, SNEGSKA (reference sequence). The CDR3 extends over 13 amino acids. The V gene lost 4 bases and the J gene lost 5 bases, with 15 bases spanning the gap.

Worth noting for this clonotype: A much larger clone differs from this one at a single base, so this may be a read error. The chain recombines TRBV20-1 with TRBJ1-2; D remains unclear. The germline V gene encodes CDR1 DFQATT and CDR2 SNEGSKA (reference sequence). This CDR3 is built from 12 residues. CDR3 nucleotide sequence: TGCAGCAGAGAAGTACGGACCTATGGCTACACCTTC. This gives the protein CSREVRTYGYTF.

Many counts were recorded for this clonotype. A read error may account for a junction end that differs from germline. CDR3 sequence (DNA): TGTGCCAGCTCAACACCCCGCCCAGATACGCAGTATTTT. It encodes CASSTPRPDTQYF. The chain has TRBV18 and TRBJ2-3; D is uncertain. Germline values: CDR1 KGHSH, CDR2 LQKENI. The CDR3 length is 13 residues.